Below are 29 T cell receptor beta chains sequenced from a single sample in a study of cytomegalovirus exposure and HLA in healthy donors. Primers: 60 Vbeta forward and 13 Jbeta reverse. Measured with immunoSEQ multiplex PCR; TCRdb has only the in-frame clones, and not every one. The data show some 160,000 clones, 80% seen once. The source material was PBMCs. Receptor source: a male donor in good health and CMV-seropositive.

V and J are TRBV11-2 and TRBJ2-5; 10 nucleotides agree with TRBD2. The better agreement between TRBJ2-7 and the DNA end casts doubt on the J call. This CDR3 region has 15 residues. Germline CDR1 reads SGHAT; CDR2 reads FQNNGV. The CDR3: CASSLTSGIPYEQYF. The CDR3 nucleotides read TGTGCCAGCAGCTTAACTAGCGGGATCCCCTACGAGCAGTACTTC.

The chain has TRBV7-2 and TRBJ2-2; weak D call: TRBD1 (5 bases). CDR3 size: 15 residues. Germline CDR1 is SGHTA and CDR2 is FQGNSA. Trimming pared 5 bases from V and 6 bases from J, leaving 16 bases between. The CDR3 DNA sequence: TGTGCCAGCAGCCCCGACAGTAGTAGAGCCGGGGAGCTGTTTTTT. Translation: CASSPDSSRAGELFF.

In its sample, this clone was seen once. The rearrangement uses TRBV19 and TRBJ1-2; TRBD1 agrees at 7 bases. Per the germline V gene, CDR1 is LNHDA and CDR2 is SQIVND (reference sequence). This CDR3 has 15 amino acids. J lost 2 bases, V lost 1 base, and 4 bases had no gene match. The DNA of the CDR3 is TGTGCCAGTAGTATAGTGACGACAGGGAACTATGGCTACACCTTC. Encoded protein: CASSIVTTGNYGYTF.

This chain links TRBV6-5 with TRBJ2-3, with D perhaps TRBD1 (5 bases). The CDR3 has 15 amino acids. Germline CDR1 MNHEY, CDR2 SVGAGI. The V end was cut by 2 bases, the J end by 4 bases, with 13 bases between. The CDR3 DNA is TGTGCCAGCAGTTACAAAGGGGTCCTTTCAGATACGCAGTATTTT. It is translated as CASSYKGVLSDTQYF.

The chain combines TRBV18 with TRBJ2-7, with unresolved D. The ends were cut back, 1 base at V and 3 bases at J, with 10 bases in the middle. Looked up from germline, CDR1 is KGHSH and CDR2 is LQKENI. The CDR3 covers 14 residues. The CDR3 bases are TGTGCCAGCTCACCACGGAGCGAGTACTACGAGCAGTACTTC. This codes for CASSPRSEYYEQYF.

This clone was counted once. V and J are TRBV5-5 and TRBJ1-5, with D possibly matching TRBD1 (6 bases). Trimming took 5 bases from V and 4 from J, leaving 16 bases between them. The length of the CDR3 is 15 residues. The V gene's germline CDR1 is SGHKS and CDR2 YYEKEE (reference sequence). CDR3 sequence (DNA): TGTGCCAGCAGAGGGCTGGACAGTTTAAATCAGCCCCAGCATTTT. It translates to CASRGLDSLNQPQHF.

The chain recombines TRBV2 with TRBJ1-4; a possible D gene is TRBD1 (6 bases). The CDR3 covers 13 residues. Trimming removed 10 bases from V and 8 bases from J, with 17 bases in between. The germline gives CDR1 SNHLY, CDR2 FYNNEI. The CDR3 DNA follows: TGTGCCACTACACAGGGTGGTAACGAAAAACTGTTTTTT. As protein: CATTQGGNEKLFF.

The chain employs TRBV5-4 and TRBJ2-7; 9 positions match TRBD1. V lost 7 bases, J lost 0 bases, and 8 bases stayed unmatched. From germline, CDR1 is SGHNT and CDR2 YYREEE (reference sequence). The CDR3 consists of 15 residues. CDR3: CASGTGSASSYEQYF. The CDR3 nucleotides are TGTGCCAGCGGGACAGGGAGCGCCAGCTCCTACGAGCAGTACTTC. Variable domain in full (rest from reference TRBV5-4 and TRBJ2-7): ETGVTQSPTHLIKTRGQQVTLRCSSQSGHNTVSWYQQALGQGPQFIFQYYREEENGRGNFPPRFSGLQFPNYSSELNVNALELDDSALYLCASGTGSASSYEQYFGPGTRLTVT.

As for this clone: One end of the junction varies from germline; a read error may be responsible. V and J are TRBV7-9 and TRBJ1-2, with TRBD1 matching 11 bases. Germline V gives CDR1 SEHNR, CDR2 FQNEAQ (reference sequence). The CDR3 has 16 residues. CDR3 coding DNA: TGTTCCAGCAGACCCCCCCTGGGACAGGGGGGTGAAGGCTACACCTTC. It is translated as CSSRPPLGQGGEGYTF.

V is TRBV7-2 and J is TRBJ2-1; 16 nucleotides line up with TRBD2. Unmatched junction bases numbered 12, after V lost 5 bases and J lost 14 bases. Per the germline V gene, CDR1 is SGHTA and CDR2 is FQGNSA. The CDR3 has 16 residues. In DNA form, the CDR3 reads TGTGCCAGCAGCGCCCCCGGGACTAGCGGGAGGGCCCCGGAGTTCTTC. Encoded protein: CASSAPGTSGRAPEFF.

This chain joins TRBV7-6 and TRBJ2-3; 7 bases are shared with TRBD2. The germline V gene encodes CDR1 SGHVS and CDR2 FNYEAQ. V lost 6 bases and J lost 3; bases outside the gene matches: 9. This CDR3 has 15 amino acids. DNA of the CDR3: TGTGCCAGCAGTGGGAGAGGTAGCGGGACAGATACGCAGTATTTT. Residues: CASSGRGSGTDTQYF.

The chain is built from TRBV7-9 and TRBJ2-1; D might be TRBD2 (5 bases). V lost 5 bases and J lost 0, with 11 bases in between. The CDR3 contains 15 residues. Germline CDR1 reads SEHNR; CDR2 reads FQNEAQ (reference sequence). CDR3 sequence reads: CASSLERSSYNEQFF. In DNA, the CDR3 is TGTGCCAGCAGCCTCGAGCGGAGCTCCTACAATGAGCAGTTCTTC.

The sample holds a few counts of this clone. The V gene is TRBV5-4, the J gene TRBJ2-1; 8 bases are shared with TRBD1. CDR3 size: 14 residues. Germline V gene sequence: CDR1 SGHNT, CDR2 YYREEE (reference sequence). The junction had 7 bases not matched to a gene; V was cut back by 2 bases and J by 9 bases. The DNA for the CDR3 is TGTGCCAGCAGCTTCCCGAGACAGGGGTTTGAGCAGTTCTTC. As protein: CASSFPRQGFEQFF.

DNA of the CDR3: TGTGCCAGCAGCTTAGGTGGCGGGAGGGCCAGGAATGAGCAGTTCTTC. Translation: CASSLGGGRARNEQFF. The chain carries TRBV7-2 and TRBJ2-1, with TRBD2 matching 9 bases. Germline CDR1 SGHTA, CDR2 FQGNSA. The junction had 8 bases not matched to a gene; V was cut back by 1 base and J by 7 bases. The CDR3 has 16 amino acids.

On this clone itself: A read error may produce the germline difference seen at one junction end. The chain carries TRBV7-9 and TRBJ1-4; the match to TRBD1 covers 7 bases. This CDR3 comprises 15 residues. The V gene's germline CDR1 is SEHNR and CDR2 FQNEAQ (reference sequence). This CDR3 reads CSSSSTGTANEKLFF. The CDR3 DNA reads as TGTTCCAGCAGCTCGACGGGGACAGCTAATGAAAAACTGTTTTTT.

The gene calls are TRBV5-1 and TRBJ2-6; TRBD2 aligns across 16 bases. The CDR3 contains 20 residues. From germline, CDR1 is SGHRS and CDR2 YFSETQ. After removal of 1 base from V and 3 bases from J, the junction contained 7 bases not matched to a gene. CDR3 coding DNA: TGCGCCAGCAGCTTGTCCGGGACTAGCGGGAGGGCCCTTGGGGCCAACGTCCTGACTTTC. The encoded protein is CASSLSGTSGRALGANVLTF.

The chain links TRBV18 to TRBJ1-6, with D unclear. V dropped 1 base and J dropped 5 bases, with 9 bases sitting between them. Per germline, CDR1 KGHSH and CDR2 LQKENI. The CDR3 covers 15 residues. CDR3 in DNA: TGTGCCAGCTCACCACTTCTACAGAATAATTCACCCCTCCACTTT. Translated, it gives CASSPLLQNNSPLHF.

The CDR3 DNA reads TGTGCCAGCAGGCACGGGACTTCCAATGAGCAGTTCTTC. Translation gives CASRHGTSNEQFF. This chain uses TRBV27 with TRBJ2-1; D might be TRBD2 (6 bases). CDR1 MNHEY and CDR2 SMNVEV come from the germline V gene (reference sequence). The length of the CDR3 is 13 residues. The germline V and J ends were trimmed by 6 bases and 6 bases, with 12 bases remaining between them.

This chain links TRBV9 with TRBJ2-7; 9 bases are a match to TRBD1. The CDR3 totals 14 residues. The germline gives CDR1 SGDLS, CDR2 YYNGEE. V dropped 4 bases and J dropped 6; count of bases not matched to a gene: 8. CDR3 in DNA: TGTGCCAGCAGCCCTGGACAGGGGAGCAGCGAGCAGTACTTC. This gives the protein CASSPGQGSSEQYF.

V is TRBV30 and J is TRBJ1-6, with no clear D. The CDR3 has 14 residues. V was pared by 4 bases and J by 8 bases, with 15 bases between. Germline V lookup: CDR1 GTSNPN, CDR2 SVGIG (reference sequence). CDR3: CAWTRGGGYSPLHF. The CDR3 coding sequence is TGTGCCTGGACCCGGGGAGGAGGTTATTCACCCCTCCACTTT. Looking up the rest from reference TRBV30 and TRBJ1-6 gives the full variable domain: SQTIHQWPATLVQPVGSPLSLECTVEGTSNPNLYWYRQAAGRGLQLLFYSVGIGQISSEVPQNLSASRPQDRQFILSSKKLLLSDSGFYLCAWTRGGGYSPLHFGNGTRLTVT.

The V gene is TRBV7-9, the J gene TRBJ1-1, with TRBD1 matching over 8 bases. Germline trimming cut 4 bases from V and 7 bases from J; bases unmatched to any gene: 8. This CDR3 is built from 14 residues. The germline CDR1 and CDR2 sequences are SEHNR and FQNEAQ (reference sequence). As DNA, the CDR3 is TGTGCCAGCAGCTACCGGGACAGGAGGTTTGAAGCTTTCTTT. It codes for CASSYRDRRFEAFF.

The rearrangement links TRBV12-5 to TRBJ2-1; 14 bases agree with TRBD2. CDR3 length equals 18 residues. CDR1 and CDR2 (germline): LGHNT, FRNRAP. Trimming at V came to 2 bases and at J to 8 bases, leaving 11 bases not matched to a gene. The CDR3 reads CASGLPRGLAGGYDEQFF. The CDR3 DNA is TGTGCTAGTGGTTTGCCCAGAGGACTAGCGGGAGGCTATGATGAGCAGTTCTTC.

The count of this clone is one. The chain carries TRBV28 and TRBJ1-5, with D possibly matching TRBD1 (6 bases). The CDR3 is made up of 14 amino acids. Looked up from germline, CDR1 is MDHEN and CDR2 is SYDVKM. V gave up 3 bases and J gave up 7 bases, with 13 bases separating them. The CDR3 nucleotides read TGTGCCAGCAGTTTGGGCGACAGGTTCCAGCCCCAGCATTTT. This gives the protein CASSLGDRFQPQHF.

The rearrangement links TRBV5-6 to TRBJ1-4; 7 bases fit TRBD1. CDR1 is SGHDT and CDR2 is YYEEEE in the germline V gene. J was trimmed by 7 bases and V by 2 bases; bases with no gene match: 5. This CDR3 contains 14 residues. The CDR3 coding sequence is TGTGCCAGCAGCTTAAGGGGGCGCAGTGAAAAACTGTTTTTT. Translated, it gives CASSLRGRSEKLFF.

The chain is built from TRBV5-1 and TRBJ1-1; unclear D gene. The CDR3 is made up of 11 amino acids. Germline loops: CDR1 SGHRS, CDR2 YFSETQ. Trimming removed 7 bases from V and 6 bases from J, with 10 bases in between. The CDR3 loop is CASRGGPEAFF. CDR3 DNA sequence: TGCGCCAGCCGTGGAGGGCCTGAAGCTTTCTTT.

The table lists this clone with a few counts. The chain joins TRBV30 to TRBJ1-2, with D tentatively TRBD1 (6 bases). Germline V CDR1 and CDR2: GTSNPN, SVGIG (reference sequence). Trimming took 3 bases from V and 7 from J, leaving 15 bases between them. The CDR3 contains 13 residues. The CDR3: CAWRGEGEGGYTF. CDR3 bases: TGTGCCTGGAGAGGGGAGGGGGAAGGTGGCTACACCTTC.

This clone was seen only a few times. This chain joins TRBV5-6 and TRBJ2-7; D unclear. The V end lost 0 bases, the J end lost 3 bases, and 13 bases lay between the germline ends. The CDR3 is 15 amino acids. The germline CDR1 and CDR2 sequences are SGHDT and YYEEEE. The CDR3 DNA reads as TGTGCCAGCAGCTTGGCGGTCGCCGCCGGCTACGAGCAGTACTTC. Amino acids: CASSLAVAAGYEQYF.

The genes are TRBV14 and TRBJ2-3; TRBD2 matches at 10 bases. The CDR3 consists of 16 residues. Unmatched junction bases numbered 2, after V lost 2 bases and J lost 0 bases. The germline CDR1 and CDR2 sequences are SGHDN and FVKESK. The CDR3 sequence: CASSQWTSGSTDTQYF. In DNA, the CDR3 is TGTGCCAGCAGCCAATGGACTAGCGGAAGCACAGATACGCAGTATTTT.

The chain employs TRBV30 and TRBJ2-5; 14 nucleotides agree with TRBD2. The length of the CDR3 is 17 residues. V lost 6 bases and J lost 2; bases outside the gene matches: 11. Germline V gene sequence: CDR1 GTSNPN, CDR2 SVGIG (reference sequence). In DNA form, the CDR3 reads TGTGCCTGTGCGGGACTAGCGGGAGTCTCCGGGCAAGAGACCCAGTACTTC. Amino acids: CACAGLAGVSGQETQYF.